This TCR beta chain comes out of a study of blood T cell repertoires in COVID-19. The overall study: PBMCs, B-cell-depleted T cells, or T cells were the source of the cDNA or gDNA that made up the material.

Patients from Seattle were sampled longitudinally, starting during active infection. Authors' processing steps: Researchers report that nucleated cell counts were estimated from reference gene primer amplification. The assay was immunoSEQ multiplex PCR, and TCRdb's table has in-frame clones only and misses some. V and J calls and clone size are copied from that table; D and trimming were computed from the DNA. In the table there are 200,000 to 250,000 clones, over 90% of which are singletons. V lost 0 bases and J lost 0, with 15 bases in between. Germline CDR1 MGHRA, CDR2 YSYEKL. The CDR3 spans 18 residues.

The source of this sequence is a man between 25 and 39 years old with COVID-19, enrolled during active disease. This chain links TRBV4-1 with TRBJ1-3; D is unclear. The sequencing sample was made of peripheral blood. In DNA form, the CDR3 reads TGCGCCAGCAGCCAAGATCCCCGGACGGGAAGCTCTGGAAACACCATATATTTT. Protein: CASSQDPRTGSSGNTIYF.